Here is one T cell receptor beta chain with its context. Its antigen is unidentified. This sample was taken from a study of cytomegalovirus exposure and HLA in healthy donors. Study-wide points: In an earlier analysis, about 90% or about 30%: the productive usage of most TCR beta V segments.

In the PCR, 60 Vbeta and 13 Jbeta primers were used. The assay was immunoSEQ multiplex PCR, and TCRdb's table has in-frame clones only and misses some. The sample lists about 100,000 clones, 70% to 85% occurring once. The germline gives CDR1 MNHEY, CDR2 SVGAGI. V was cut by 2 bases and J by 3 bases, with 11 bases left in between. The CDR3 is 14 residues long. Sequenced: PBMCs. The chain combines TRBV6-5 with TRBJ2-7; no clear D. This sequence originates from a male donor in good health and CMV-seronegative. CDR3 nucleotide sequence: TGTGCCAGCAGTTACGGCCAGGATCTCTACGAGCAGTACTTC. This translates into CASSYGQDLYEQYF.